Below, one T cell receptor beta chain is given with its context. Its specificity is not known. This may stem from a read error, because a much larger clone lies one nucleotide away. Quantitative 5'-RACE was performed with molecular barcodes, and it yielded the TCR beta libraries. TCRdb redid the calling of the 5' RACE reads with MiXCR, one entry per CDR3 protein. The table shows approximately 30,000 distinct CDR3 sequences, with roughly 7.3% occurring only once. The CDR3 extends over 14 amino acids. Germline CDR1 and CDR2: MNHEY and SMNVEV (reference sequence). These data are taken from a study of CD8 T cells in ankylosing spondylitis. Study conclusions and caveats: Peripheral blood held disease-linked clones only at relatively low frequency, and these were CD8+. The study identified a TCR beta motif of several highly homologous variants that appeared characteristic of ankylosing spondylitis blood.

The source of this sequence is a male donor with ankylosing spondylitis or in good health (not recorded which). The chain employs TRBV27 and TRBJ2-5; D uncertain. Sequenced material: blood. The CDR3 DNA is TGTGCCAGCAGTTCGATACACGAGTTAGAGGCCCAGTACTTC. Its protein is CASSSIHELEAQYF.